The T cell receptor beta chain described here comes from a study of T-cell reconstitution after alpha-beta-depleted transplantation in children. For TCRbeta, the library was prepared with unique molecular identifiers. TCRdb independently ran MiXCR on the PCR reads; one entry per CDR3 protein. The repertoire includes around 200,000 distinct CDR3 sequences, approximately 15% of them detected once, and about two fifths sits in the top ten. As concerns this clonotype: Its matching antigen is unknown.

The study's findings and limits: Reports say that about two months after transplant, the alpha-beta T cells came out of several hundred graft clones that had expanded.

V was clipped by 2 bases and J by 2 bases, with 3 bases between them. CDR3 length: 12 amino acids. CDR1 and CDR2 from the germline V gene are SNHLY and FYNNEI. The receptor comes from a male patient under 10 years old who had a stem cell transplant for acute lymphoblastic leukemia, so the T cells may come from the graft donor. This sequence joins TRBV2 and TRBJ2-5, with D unresolved. Sequenced here: PBMCs, mostly from graft donor cells, sampled 360 days after TCRalphabeta/CD19-depleted stem cell transplant. CDR3 amino acids: CASSEQQETQYF. In nucleotides, the CDR3 is TGTGCCAGCAGTGAACAGCAAGAGACCCAGTACTTC.